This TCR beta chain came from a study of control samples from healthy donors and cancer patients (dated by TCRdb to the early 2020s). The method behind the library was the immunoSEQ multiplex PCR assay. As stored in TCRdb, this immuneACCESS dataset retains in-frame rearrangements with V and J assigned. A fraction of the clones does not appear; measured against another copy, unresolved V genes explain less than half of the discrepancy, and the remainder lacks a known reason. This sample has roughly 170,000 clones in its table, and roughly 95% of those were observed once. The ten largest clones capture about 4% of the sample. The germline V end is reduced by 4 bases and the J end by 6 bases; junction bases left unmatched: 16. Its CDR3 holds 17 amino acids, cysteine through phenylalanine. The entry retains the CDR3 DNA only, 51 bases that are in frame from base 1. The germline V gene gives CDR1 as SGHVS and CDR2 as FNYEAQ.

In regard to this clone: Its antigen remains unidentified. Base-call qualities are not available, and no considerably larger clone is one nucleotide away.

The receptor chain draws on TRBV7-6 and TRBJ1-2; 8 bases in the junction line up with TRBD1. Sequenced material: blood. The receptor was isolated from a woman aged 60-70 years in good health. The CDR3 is CASSSTPGRTGRDGYTF. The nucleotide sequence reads TGTGCCAGCAGCTCGACCCCCGGCCGGACAGGGCGGGATGGCTACACCTTC.